The following is a TCR beta chain sequence with its context. The V gene's germline CDR1 is LNHDA and CDR2 SQIVND (reference sequence). Trimming cost V 9 bases and J 4 bases; bases outside gene matches: 5. This CDR3 has 13 amino acids. The sample is drawn from a study of blood T cell repertoires in COVID-19. Across the study: Acute and convalescent COVID-19 specimens originated in the United States, Italy and Spain. Sources were T cells, B-cell-depleted T cells, or PBMCs; the material itself was cDNA or gDNA.

Authors' data handling: Reference gene primer amplification yielded estimated nucleated cell counts. Libraries were prepared by immunoSEQ multiplex PCR; TCRdb keeps only in-frame clonotypes and omits some of them. The V and J calls and clone size are taken from that table; D and trimming were inferred from the DNA. Found here are 220,000 or so clones, approximately 84% of them singletons; the top ten hold roughly 2.8%. The sequence was obtained from a man aged 45-60 years who had recovered from COVID-19. The specimen was peripheral blood. The chain has TRBV19 and TRBJ1-3, with TRBD1 matching over 8 bases. CDR3 sequence (DNA): TGTGCCAGCAGACAGGGGATGGGAAACACCATATATTTT. Amino acids: CASRQGMGNTIYF.